The 24 T cell receptor beta chains below all came from one sample that was sequenced in a study of response to subunit inactivated influenza vaccine. TCRdb re-called the RT-PCR reads through MiXCR, storing one row per CDR3 protein. The table shows about 540,000 distinct CDR3 sequences, with under 30% occurring only once. This same sample was also part of a study on T cells expressing NK-cell markers. That source notes: Generation of TCR beta cDNA was performed by 5'RACE template switching incorporating UMIs.

The specimen was CD4+ T cells sorted from PBMCs, collected 11 to 12 days after vaccination. These receptors were taken from a man aged 50-59 years who received an inactivated influenza vaccine.

This clonotype was counted between two and nine times. In nucleotides, the CDR3 is TGTGCCAGCAGCTTAGAGGCAGTCTCCTATGGCTACACCTTC. The encoded protein is CASSLEAVSYGYTF. This sequence joins TRBV7-2 and TRBJ1-2; D uncertain. Germline values: CDR1 SGHTA, CDR2 FQGNSA. Trimming removed 1 base at V and 4 bases at J, with 10 bases between. The CDR3 spans 14 residues.

The genes are TRBV20-1 and TRBJ1-5; 10 bases are shared with TRBD1. Germline V lookup: CDR1 DFQATT, CDR2 SNEGSKA (reference sequence). V lost 4 bases to trimming and J lost 5 bases; unmatched junction nucleotides: 8. CDR3 size: 15 residues. The CDR3 sequence is CSAKKAGTGDQPQHF. The CDR3 DNA reads as TGCAGTGCTAAAAAAGCCGGGACAGGGGATCAGCCCCAGCATTTT.

This clonotype was picked up a small number of times. The CDR3 sequence: CASSPTWDRGTDTQYF. CDR3 nucleotides: TGCGCCAGCAGCCCGACATGGGACAGGGGCACAGATACGCAGTATTTT. The chain recombines TRBV4-3 with TRBJ2-3, with 9 positions matching TRBD1. Germline V lookup: CDR1 LGHNA, CDR2 YSLEER. J lost 1 base, V lost 4 bases, and 6 bases had no gene match. The CDR3 is made up of 16 amino acids.

The chain employs TRBV12-3 or TRBV12-4 and TRBJ2-5; tentative D call: TRBD1 (5 bases). This CDR3 comprises 18 residues. The V gene lost 2 bases and the J gene lost 2 bases, with 21 bases spanning the gap. This chain's CDR3 is CASSLRQGKKGLQETQYF. The CDR3 DNA is TGTGCCAGCAGTTTACGGCAGGGAAAGAAAGGGTTGCAAGAGACCCAGTACTTC.

This chain connects TRBV7-2 to TRBJ2-5; 9 bases match TRBD1. Germline V CDR1 and CDR2: SGHTA, FQGNSA. This CDR3 comprises 15 residues. V lost 6 bases and J lost 2; bases outside the gene matches: 7. CDR3 sequence: CASRPPGQGQETQYF. CDR3 bases: TGTGCCAGCAGACCTCCGGGACAGGGTCAAGAGACCCAGTACTTC.

This clonotype was detected only a few times. An end of the junction differs from the germline gene, which may be a read error. This chain joins TRBV20-1 and TRBJ2-7; 8 positions agree with TRBD2. The germline V gene encodes CDR1 DFQATT and CDR2 SNEGSKA (reference sequence). This CDR3 is 15 amino acids long. In DNA, the CDR3 is TGCAGTGCGAGAGACCTAGCGGGTCTTGGCTACGAGCAGTACTTC. Translating gives CSARDLAGLGYEQYF.

In its sample, this clonotype was seen many times. V usage is TRBV29-1 and J usage is TRBJ2-3; 9 nucleotides match TRBD1. Germline CDR1 is SQVTM and CDR2 is ANQGSEA. The V and J ends lost 3 bases and 2 bases, in that order; junction bases with no gene match: 6. The CDR3 spans 15 residues. The CDR3 reads CSVDGTGYNTDTQYF. For the CDR3, the DNA is TGCAGCGTTGATGGGACAGGGTACAACACAGATACGCAGTATTTT.

This clonotype was found many times. The rearrangement links TRBV15 to TRBJ1-1; a possible D gene is TRBD1 (6 bases). From germline, CDR1 is LNHNV and CDR2 YYDKDF (reference sequence). Trimming left V 3 bases short and J 0 bases short, with 11 bases between. The CDR3 covers 15 residues. The CDR3 region is CATSSERTVNTEAFF. In DNA, the CDR3 is TGTGCCACCAGCAGTGAGAGGACAGTGAACACTGAAGCTTTCTTT.

This clonotype was found a few times. The chain recombines TRBV20-1 with TRBJ2-1; the match to TRBD2 covers 11 bases. CDR3 length: 14 amino acids. Germline V gene data show CDR1 as DFQATT and CDR2 as SNEGSKA (reference sequence). J lost 6 bases, V lost 0 bases, and 1 base had no gene match. CDR3 coding DNA: TGCAGTGCTAGAGATAGCGGGGGGGCCAATGAGCAGTTCTTC. As protein: CSARDSGGANEQFF.

The V and J genes are TRBV4-2 and TRBJ2-1, with 10 bases lining up with TRBD2. The trim removed 0 bases at V and 4 bases at J, leaving 3 bases unmatched. CDR1 LGHNA and CDR2 YNFKEQ come from the germline V gene. The CDR3 loop spans 16 amino acids. CDR3 protein: CASSQERAGGYNEQFF. DNA of the CDR3: TGTGCCAGCAGCCAAGAGCGAGCGGGGGGGTACAATGAGCAGTTCTTC.

As concerns this clonotype: A read error is possible here, since a much larger clone lies one base away. The rearrangement uses TRBV20-1 and TRBJ2-5; D is ambiguous. The CDR3 consists of 10 residues. V was clipped by 7 bases and J by 5 bases, with 8 bases between them. Germline V gives CDR1 DFQATT, CDR2 SNEGSKA (reference sequence). In DNA, the CDR3 is TGCAGTGGTTTGAGGGAGACCCAGTACTTC. It yields the protein CSGLRETQYF.

This clonotype appeared a few times. This sequence joins TRBV7-2 and TRBJ1-2, with D unclear. CDR1 is SGHTA, CDR2 FQGNSA, per germline. The CDR3 has 17 residues. V lost 5 bases and J lost 5, with 24 bases in between. CDR3 bases: TGTGCCAGCAGCCCCGGAGGCAGGACCGGGTTTGAGTATGGCTACACCTTC. It encodes CASSPGGRTGFEYGYTF.

The CDR3 region has the DNA TGTGCCAGCAGCCATGGAGCTAGCGGAGACAATGAGCAGTTCTTC. Amino acids: CASSHGASGDNEQFF. The rearrangement joins TRBV7-3 to TRBJ2-1, with 7 bases that match TRBD2. This CDR3 spans 15 amino acids. After removal of 5 bases from V and 5 bases from J, the junction contained 9 bases not matched to a gene. Germline V gene lookup returns CDR1 SGHTA and CDR2 FQGTGA.

This chain joins TRBV5-1 and TRBJ2-3; 8 bases align to TRBD1. This CDR3 comprises 16 residues. Germline-derived CDR1 and CDR2 are SGHRS and YFSETQ. V was clipped by 0 bases and J by 5 bases; unmatched bases: 8. The CDR3 sequence: CASSLGARGPGDTQYF. The CDR3 bases are TGCGCCAGCAGCTTGGGTGCCAGGGGGCCCGGAGATACGCAGTATTTT.

This clonotype has more than one count but fewer than ten. V and J are TRBV2 and TRBJ2-2, with D possibly matching TRBD2 (5 bases). V shed 4 bases and J shed 2 bases, with 11 bases lying between them. The CDR3 is 15 residues long. Germline lookup yields CDR1 SNHLY and CDR2 FYNNEI. In DNA form, the CDR3 reads TGTGCCAGCAGTGTTCGTCTAGCTAACACCGGGGAGCTGTTTTTT. Its translation is CASSVRLANTGELFF.

The V gene is TRBV5-4, the J gene TRBJ2-5; possibly TRBD1 for D (5 bases). The V gene lost 1 base and the J gene lost 3 bases, with 7 bases spanning the gap. The CDR3 consists of 13 residues. Germline V gene data show CDR1 as SGHNT and CDR2 as YYREEE (reference sequence). The CDR3 DNA is TGTGCCAGCAGCTTGCCAGGGAAAGAGACCCAGTACTTC. This sequence encodes CASSLPGKETQYF.

The chain joins TRBV7-6 to TRBJ1-1; D perhaps matches TRBD1 (5 bases). With 5 bases removed from V and 5 bases from J, the gap between germline ends came to 18 bases. Germline V gene sequence: CDR1 SGHVS, CDR2 FNYEAQ. CDR3 length: 15 residues. CDR3 DNA: TGTGCCAGCAGCGCCCAAGTCCCAGGGACGACTGAAGCTTTCTTT. This encodes CASSAQVPGTTEAFF.

This clonotype was recorded many times. The chain uses TRBV7-2 and TRBJ2-2; D is undetermined. Trimming left V 6 bases short and J 6 bases short, with 8 bases between. Germline V lookup: CDR1 SGHTA, CDR2 FQGNSA. The CDR3 contains 12 residues. CDR3: CASSTPPGELFF. In DNA form, the CDR3 reads TGTGCCAGCAGTACTCCTCCCGGGGAGCTGTTTTTT.

The V and J genes are TRBV11-3 and TRBJ2-2; 10 bases match TRBD2. Germline CDR1 is SGHNT and CDR2 is YENEEA. V gave up 0 bases and J gave up 3 bases; unmatched junction bases: 4. The CDR3 has 17 residues. CDR3 in DNA: TGTGCCAGCAGCTTAGAGAGGACTAGCGGAGACACCGGGGAGCTGTTTTTT. This codes for CASSLERTSGDTGELFF. The whole variable domain, filled in from reference TRBV11-3 and TRBJ2-2, reads EAGVVQSPRYKIIEKKQPVAFWCNPISGHNTLYWYLQNLGQGPELLIRYENEEAVDDSQLPKDRFSAERLKGVDSTLKIQPAELGDSAVYLCASSLERTSGDTGELFFGEGSRLTVL.

This clonotype was seen only a few times. The chain joins TRBV19 to TRBJ2-4, with 8 nucleotides matching TRBD1. CDR1 and CDR2 from the germline V gene are LNHDA and SQIVND (reference sequence). V shed 6 bases and J 0 bases; nucleotides not matched to a gene: 4. The CDR3 loop spans 15 amino acids. CDR3 bases: TGTGCCAGTAGCCACAGGGGGTTAGCCAAAAACATTCAGTACTTC. Protein: CASSHRGLAKNIQYF.

The chain uses TRBV5-5 and TRBJ2-2; D is undetermined. The germline gives CDR1 SGHKS, CDR2 YYEKEE (reference sequence). There are 14 residues in the CDR3. V gave up 1 base and J gave up 3 bases, with 7 bases separating them. CDR3 sequence: CASSLSQYTGELFF. The CDR3 region has the DNA TGTGCCAGCAGCTTGTCCCAGTACACCGGGGAGCTGTTTTTT.

The gene calls are TRBV3-1 and TRBJ1-1; the match to TRBD1 covers 7 bases. Germline loops: CDR1 LGHDT, CDR2 YNNKEL (reference sequence). After removal of 4 bases from V and 4 bases from J, the junction contained 3 bases not matched to a gene. CDR3 size: 13 residues. The CDR3 DNA sequence: TGTGCCAGCAGCCGACAGGGACCCACTGAAGCTTTCTTT. Translation gives CASSRQGPTEAFF.

Only a few counts were recorded for this clonotype. The CDR3 sequence: CSAGKTGESYEQYF. The CDR3 DNA sequence: TGCAGTGCTGGGAAGACAGGGGAAAGCTACGAGCAGTACTTC. This chain uses TRBV20-1 with TRBJ2-7; 8 positions agree with TRBD1. With 5 bases clipped from V and 3 bases from J, the junction kept 9 bases outside the gene matches. The CDR3 covers 14 residues. Germline V gives CDR1 DFQATT, CDR2 SNEGSKA (reference sequence).

The chain combines TRBV5-1 with TRBJ1-2, with D perhaps matching TRBD1 (5 bases). Trimming removed 1 base at V and 9 bases at J, with 16 bases between. The CDR3 contains 14 residues. Germline CDR1 reads SGHRS; CDR2 reads YFSETQ. This CDR3 reads CASSLQTGGQSYTF. Here the CDR3 DNA reads TGCGCCAGCAGCTTGCAAACAGGCGGGCAGAGCTACACCTTC.